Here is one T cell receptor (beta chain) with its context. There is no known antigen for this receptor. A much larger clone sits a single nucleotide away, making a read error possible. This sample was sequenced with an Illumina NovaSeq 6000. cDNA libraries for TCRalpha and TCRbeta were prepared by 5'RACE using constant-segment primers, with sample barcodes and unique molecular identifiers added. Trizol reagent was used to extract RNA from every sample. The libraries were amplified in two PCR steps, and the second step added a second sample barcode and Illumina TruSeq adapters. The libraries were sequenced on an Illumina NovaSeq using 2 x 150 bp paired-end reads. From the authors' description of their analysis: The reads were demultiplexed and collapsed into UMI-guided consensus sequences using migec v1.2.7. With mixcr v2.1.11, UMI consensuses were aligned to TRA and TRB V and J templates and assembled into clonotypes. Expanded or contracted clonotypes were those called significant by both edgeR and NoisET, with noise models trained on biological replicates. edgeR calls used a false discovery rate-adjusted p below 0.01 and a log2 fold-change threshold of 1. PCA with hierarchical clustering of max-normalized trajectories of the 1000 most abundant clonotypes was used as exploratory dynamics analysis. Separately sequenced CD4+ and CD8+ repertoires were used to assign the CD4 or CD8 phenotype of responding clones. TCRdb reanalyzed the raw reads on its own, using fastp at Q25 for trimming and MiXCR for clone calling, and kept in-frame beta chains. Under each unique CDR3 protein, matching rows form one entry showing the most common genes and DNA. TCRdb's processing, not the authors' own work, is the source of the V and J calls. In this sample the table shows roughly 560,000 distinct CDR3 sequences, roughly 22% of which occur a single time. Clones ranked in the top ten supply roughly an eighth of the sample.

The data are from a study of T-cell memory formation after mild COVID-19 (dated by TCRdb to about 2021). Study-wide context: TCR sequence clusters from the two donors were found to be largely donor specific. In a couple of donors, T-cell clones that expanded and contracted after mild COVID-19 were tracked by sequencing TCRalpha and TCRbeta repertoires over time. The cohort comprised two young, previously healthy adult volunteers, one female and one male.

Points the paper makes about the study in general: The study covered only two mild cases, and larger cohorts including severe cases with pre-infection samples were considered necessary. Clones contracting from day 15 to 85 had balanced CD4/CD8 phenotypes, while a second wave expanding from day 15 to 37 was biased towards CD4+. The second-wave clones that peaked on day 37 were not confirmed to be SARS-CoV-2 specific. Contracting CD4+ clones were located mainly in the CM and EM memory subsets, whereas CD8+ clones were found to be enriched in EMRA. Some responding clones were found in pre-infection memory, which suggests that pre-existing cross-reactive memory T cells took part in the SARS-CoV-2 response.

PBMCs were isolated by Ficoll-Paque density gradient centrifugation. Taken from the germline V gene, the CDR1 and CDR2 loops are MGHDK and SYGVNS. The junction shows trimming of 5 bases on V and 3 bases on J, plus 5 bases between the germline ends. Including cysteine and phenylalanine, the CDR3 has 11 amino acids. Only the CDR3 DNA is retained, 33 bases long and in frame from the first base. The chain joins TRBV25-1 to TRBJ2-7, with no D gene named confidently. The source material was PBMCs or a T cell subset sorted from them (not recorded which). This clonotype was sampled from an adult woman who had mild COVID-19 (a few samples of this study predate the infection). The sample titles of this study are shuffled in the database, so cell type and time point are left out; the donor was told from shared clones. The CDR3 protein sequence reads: CASSTLYEQYF. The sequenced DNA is TGTGCCAGCAGTACTCTCTACGAGCAGTACTTC.